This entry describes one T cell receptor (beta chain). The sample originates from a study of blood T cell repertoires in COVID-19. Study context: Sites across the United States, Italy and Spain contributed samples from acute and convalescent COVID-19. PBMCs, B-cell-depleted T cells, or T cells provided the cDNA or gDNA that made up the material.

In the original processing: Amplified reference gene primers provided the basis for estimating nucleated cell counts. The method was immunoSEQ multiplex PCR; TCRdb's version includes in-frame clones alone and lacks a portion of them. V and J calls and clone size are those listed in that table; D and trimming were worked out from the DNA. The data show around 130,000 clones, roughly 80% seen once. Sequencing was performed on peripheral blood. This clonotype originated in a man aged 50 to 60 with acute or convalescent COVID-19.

In nucleotides, the CDR3 is TGTGCCAGCCAACGGACAGTCGGGGAGACCCAGTACTTC. Translated: CASQRTVGETQYF. This chain connects TRBV7-6 to TRBJ2-5, with D perhaps matching TRBD1 (6 bases). CDR1 SGHVS and CDR2 FNYEAQ come from the germline V gene. V was clipped by 8 bases and J by 5 bases, with 15 bases between them. The CDR3 runs to 13 residues. The variable domain in full, with the rest retrieved from reference TRBV7-6 and TRBJ2-5, is GAGVSQSPRYKVTKRGQDVALRCDPISGHVSLYWYRQALGQGPEFLTYFNYEAQQDKSGLPNDRFSAERPEGSISTLTIQRTEQRDSAMYRCASQRTVGETQYFGPGTRLLVL.